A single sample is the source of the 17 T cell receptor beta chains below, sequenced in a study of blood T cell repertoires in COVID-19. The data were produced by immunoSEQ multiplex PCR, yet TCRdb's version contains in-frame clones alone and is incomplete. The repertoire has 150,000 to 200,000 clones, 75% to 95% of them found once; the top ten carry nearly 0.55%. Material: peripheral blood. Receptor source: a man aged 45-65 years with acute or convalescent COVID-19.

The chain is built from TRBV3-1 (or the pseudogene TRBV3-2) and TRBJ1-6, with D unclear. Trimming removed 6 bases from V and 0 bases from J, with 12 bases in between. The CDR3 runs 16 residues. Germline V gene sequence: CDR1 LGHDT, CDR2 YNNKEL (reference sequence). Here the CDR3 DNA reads TGTGCCAGCAGTTCGCGGGCCGCCTCCTATAATTCACCCCTCCACTTT. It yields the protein CASSSRAASYNSPLHF.

The CDR3 bases are TGTGCCAGCAGTGAAAGGGGGAATTCACCCCTCCACTTT. Its translation is CASSERGNSPLHF. The chain has TRBV6-4 and TRBJ1-6, with D possibly being TRBD1 (6 bases). Per the germline V gene, CDR1 is MRHNA and CDR2 is SNTAGT. The CDR3 extends over 13 amino acids. Trimming shortened V by 3 bases and J by 7 bases, and 7 bases separated the two germline ends.

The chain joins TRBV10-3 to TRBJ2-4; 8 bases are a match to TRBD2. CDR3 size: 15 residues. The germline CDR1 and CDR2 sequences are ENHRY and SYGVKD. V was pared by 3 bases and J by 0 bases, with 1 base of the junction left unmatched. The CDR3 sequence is CAISDGGVAKNIQYF. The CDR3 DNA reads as TGTGCCATCAGTGACGGGGGGGTAGCCAAAAACATTCAGTACTTC.

The CDR3 loop is CASSHRTGQGGSPLHF. The CDR3 DNA reads TGCGCCAGCAGCCACCGAACAGGGCAGGGCGGATCACCCCTCCACTTT. V is TRBV4-1 and J is TRBJ1-6; TRBD1 might be the D (6 bases). Trimming took 3 bases from V and 10 from J, leaving 19 bases between them. Per germline, CDR1 MGHRA and CDR2 YSYEKL. CDR3 length: 16 residues.

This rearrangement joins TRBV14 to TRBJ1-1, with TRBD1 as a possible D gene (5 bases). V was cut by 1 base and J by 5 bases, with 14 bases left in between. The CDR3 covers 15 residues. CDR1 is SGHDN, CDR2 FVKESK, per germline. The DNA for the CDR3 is TGTGCCAGCAGCCAAGGAGTCCAGGGAGGGACTGAAGCTTTCTTT. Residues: CASSQGVQGGTEAFF.

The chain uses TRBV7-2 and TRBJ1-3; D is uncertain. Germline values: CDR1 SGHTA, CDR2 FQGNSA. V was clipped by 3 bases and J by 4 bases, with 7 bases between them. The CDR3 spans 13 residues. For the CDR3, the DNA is TGTGCCAGCAGCTTTAGTGCAGGAAACACCATATATTTT. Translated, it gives CASSFSAGNTIYF.

The CDR3, as DNA: TGTGCCAGCAGCTTAGATCGGGTCAGGACAGCCACTAATGAGCAGTTCTTC. Translating it yields CASSLDRVRTATNEQFF. This chain joins TRBV13 and TRBJ2-1; tentatively, D is TRBD1 (6 bases). Germline V gene lookup returns CDR1 PRHDT and CDR2 FYEKMQ (reference sequence). This CDR3 comprises 17 residues. V lost 1 base to trimming and J lost 7 bases, with 20 bases between them. Complete variable domain (other parts from reference TRBV13 and TRBJ2-1): AAGVIQSPRHLIKEKRETATLKCYPIPRHDTVYWYQQGPGQDPQFLISFYEKMQSDKGSIPDRFSAQQFSDYHSELNMSSLELGDSALYFCASSLDRVRTATNEQFFGPGTRLTVL.

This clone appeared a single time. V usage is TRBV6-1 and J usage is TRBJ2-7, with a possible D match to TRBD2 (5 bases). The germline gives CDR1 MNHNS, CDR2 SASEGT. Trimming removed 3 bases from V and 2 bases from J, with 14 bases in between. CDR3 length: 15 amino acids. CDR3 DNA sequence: TGTGCCAGCAGTGACCCGCTTGGAGGAACCTACGAGCAGTACTTC. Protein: CASSDPLGGTYEQYF.

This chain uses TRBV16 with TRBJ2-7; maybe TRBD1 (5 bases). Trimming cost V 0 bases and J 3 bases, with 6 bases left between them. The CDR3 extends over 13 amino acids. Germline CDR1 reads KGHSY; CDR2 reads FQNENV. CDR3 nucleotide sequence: TGTGCCAGCAGCCAATCAGGACACTACGAGCAGTACTTC. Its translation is CASSQSGHYEQYF.

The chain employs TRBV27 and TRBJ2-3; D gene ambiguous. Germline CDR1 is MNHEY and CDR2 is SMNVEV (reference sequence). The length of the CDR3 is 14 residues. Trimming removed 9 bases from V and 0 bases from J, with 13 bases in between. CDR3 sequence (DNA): TGTGCCAGTTGGGCCCGATCTAGCACAGATACGCAGTATTTT. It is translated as CASWARSSTDTQYF.

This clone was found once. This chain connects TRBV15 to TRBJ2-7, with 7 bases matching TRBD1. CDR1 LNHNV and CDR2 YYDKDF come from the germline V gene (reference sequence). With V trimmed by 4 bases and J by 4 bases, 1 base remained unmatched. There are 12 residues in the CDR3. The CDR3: CATSIQGYEQYF. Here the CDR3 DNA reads TGTGCCACCAGCATACAGGGGTACGAGCAGTACTTC.

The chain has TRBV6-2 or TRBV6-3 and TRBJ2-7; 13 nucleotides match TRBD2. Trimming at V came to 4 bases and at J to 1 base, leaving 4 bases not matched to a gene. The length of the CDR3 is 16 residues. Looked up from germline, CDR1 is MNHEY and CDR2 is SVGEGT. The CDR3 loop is CASSFRLAGGSYEQYF. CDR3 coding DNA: TGTGCCAGCAGTTTTAGACTAGCGGGAGGATCCTACGAGCAGTACTTC.

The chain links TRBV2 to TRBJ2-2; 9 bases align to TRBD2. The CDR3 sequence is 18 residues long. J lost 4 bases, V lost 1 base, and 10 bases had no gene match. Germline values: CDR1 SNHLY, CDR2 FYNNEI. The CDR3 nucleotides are TGTGCCAGCAGTGAAGAGTCAGGTGGCGGGGGGGCCACCGGGGAGCTGTTTTTT. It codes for CASSEESGGGGATGELFF.

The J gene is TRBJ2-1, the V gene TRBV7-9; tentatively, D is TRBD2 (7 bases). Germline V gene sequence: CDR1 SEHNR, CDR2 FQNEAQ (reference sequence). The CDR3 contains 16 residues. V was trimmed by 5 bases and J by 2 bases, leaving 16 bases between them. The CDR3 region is CASSHRGGGAYNEQFF. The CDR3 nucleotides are TGTGCCAGCAGCCACCGCGGGGGCGGGGCCTACAATGAGCAGTTCTTC. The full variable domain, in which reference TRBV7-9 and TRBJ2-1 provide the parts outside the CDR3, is DTGVSQNPRHKITKRGQNVTFRCDPISEHNRLYWYRQTLGQGPEFLTYFQNEAQLEKSRLLSDRFSAERPKGSFSTLEIQRTEQGDSAMYLCASSHRGGGAYNEQFFGPGTRLTVL.

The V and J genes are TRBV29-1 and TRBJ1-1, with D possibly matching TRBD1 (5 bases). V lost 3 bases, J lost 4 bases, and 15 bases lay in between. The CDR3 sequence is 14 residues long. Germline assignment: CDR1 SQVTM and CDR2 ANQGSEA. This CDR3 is CSVENTGRGTEAFF. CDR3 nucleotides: TGCAGCGTTGAGAATACAGGACGAGGCACTGAAGCTTTCTTT. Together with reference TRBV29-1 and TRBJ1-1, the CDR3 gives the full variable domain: SAVISQKPSRDICQRGTSLTIQCQVDSQVTMMFWYRQQPGQSLTLIATANQGSEATYESGFVIDKFPISRPNLTFSTLTVSNMSPEDSSIYLCSVENTGRGTEAFFGQGTRLTVV.

CDR3 in amino acids: CASSSGAGGPTDTQYF. CDR3 DNA: TGTGCCAGCAGCTCCGGAGCGGGGGGACCCACAGATACGCAGTATTTT. The chain links TRBV11-2 to TRBJ2-3; 9 nucleotides agree with TRBD2. This CDR3 has 16 amino acids. V was pared by 4 bases and J by 2 bases, with 7 bases of the junction left unmatched. From germline, CDR1 is SGHAT and CDR2 FQNNGV.

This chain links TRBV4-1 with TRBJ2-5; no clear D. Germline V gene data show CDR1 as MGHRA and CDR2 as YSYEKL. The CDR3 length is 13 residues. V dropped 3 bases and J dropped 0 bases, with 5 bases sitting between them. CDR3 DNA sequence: TGCGCCAGCAGCCAGACAAACCAAGAGACCCAGTACTTC. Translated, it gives CASSQTNQETQYF.